This T cell receptor (beta chain) came from a study of cytomegalovirus exposure and HLA in healthy donors. As for the donors, each was a healthy bone marrow donor. The PCR contained 60 Vbeta and 13 Jbeta primers. Method: immunoSEQ multiplex PCR; TCRdb's copy keeps in-frame clones and lacks some. The sample has 120,000 to 150,000 clones, approximately 68% seen once; the top ten hold about 4.5%. V was clipped by 5 bases and J by 5 bases; unmatched bases: 8. This CDR3 is 15 amino acids long. CDR1 is SGHAT and CDR2 is FQNNGV in the germline V gene. The receptor was derived from a man aged 55 to 70 in good health and CMV-seronegative. The chain has TRBV11-2 and TRBJ2-5, with TRBD2 matching over 10 bases. The sequencing sample was made of PBMCs. This chain's CDR3 is CASSLLAGPGETQYF. The CDR3 coding sequence is TGTGCCAGCAGCCTACTAGCGGGGCCCGGGGAGACCCAGTACTTC.